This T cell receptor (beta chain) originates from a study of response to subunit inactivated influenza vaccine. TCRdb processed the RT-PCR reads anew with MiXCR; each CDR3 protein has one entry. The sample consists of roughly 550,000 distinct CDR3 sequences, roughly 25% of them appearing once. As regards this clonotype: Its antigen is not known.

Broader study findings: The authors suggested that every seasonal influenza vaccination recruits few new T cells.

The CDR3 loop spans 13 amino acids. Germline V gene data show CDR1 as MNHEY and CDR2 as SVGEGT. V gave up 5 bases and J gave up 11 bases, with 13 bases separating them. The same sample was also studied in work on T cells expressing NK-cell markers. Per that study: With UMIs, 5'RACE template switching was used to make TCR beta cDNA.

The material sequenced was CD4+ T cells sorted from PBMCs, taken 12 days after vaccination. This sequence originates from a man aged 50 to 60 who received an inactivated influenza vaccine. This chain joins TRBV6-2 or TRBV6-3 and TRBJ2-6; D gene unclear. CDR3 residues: CASSQVVSDVLTF. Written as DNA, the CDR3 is TGTGCCAGCAGTCAGGTTGTATCCGACGTCCTGACTTTC.